The present entry profiles one T cell receptor (beta chain) with its context. Its antigen is as yet unknown. The data derive from a study of blood T cells in healthy people across ages. PCR was performed a second time for 7 to 11 cycles using a sample-barcoded 5' primer and a J-beta primer mix. Each cDNA molecule was tagged by a template-switch adaptor with 12 random nucleotides. A single record per CDR3 protein comes from TCRdb applying MiXCR to the 5' RACE reads. The sample includes about 800,000 distinct CDR3 sequences, 55% to 75% seen only once; the top ten take approximately 23%. The V end was cut by 6 bases, the J end by 1 base, with 9 bases between. The CDR3 sequence is 13 residues long. The study's findings and limits: A greater number of naive CD4+ cells and higher diversity distinguished long-lived donors from aged donors. Diversity estimates from one million T cells were considered underestimates.

Source material: blood. The chain employs TRBV12-3 or TRBV12-4 and TRBJ2-5; the D is unclear. The clonotype originates from a man aged 25-45 years in good health. The CDR3 nucleotides are TGTGCCAGCAGCAAAGTGTCCCAAGAGACCCAGTACTTC. Protein sequence: CASSKVSQETQYF.